A single sample is the source of the 22 T cell receptor beta chains below, sequenced in a study of OX40 agonist ivuxolimab in advanced cancers. Clones were sequenced by immunoSEQ multiplex PCR, and TCRdb holds only the in-frame ones, with some missing. The sample holds about 37,000 clones; about 87% are singletons and the top ten take less than 35%. The sample was CD4+ or CD8+ T cells sorted from blood, taken in a trial of the OX40 agonist ivuxolimab. The receptors originated from an adult with an advanced solid tumor such as melanoma, head and neck, liver or kidney cancer.

This chain joins TRBV10-3 and TRBJ2-1; 10 nucleotides match TRBD2. The germline CDR1 and CDR2 sequences are ENHRY and SYGVKD. The V segment lost 10 bases and the J segment 8 bases; nucleotides outside the gene matches: 8. The CDR3 extends over 13 amino acids. The CDR3 loop reads CATKREGHDEQFF. For the CDR3, the DNA is TGTGCCACCAAGCGGGAGGGCCACGATGAGCAGTTCTTC.

The CDR3 reads CASSQDLLTQYF. Here the CDR3 DNA reads TGTGCCAGCAGTCAGGACCTCCTGACCCAGTACTTC. The chain links TRBV5-8 to TRBJ2-5; no clear D. Trimming removed 5 bases at V and 7 bases at J, with 12 bases between. The CDR3 totals 12 residues. Per the germline V gene, CDR1 is SGHTS and CDR2 is YDEGEE.

In DNA, the CDR3 is TGCGCCAGCAGTGGGACTAGCGGGAGCTTCAATGAGCAGTTCTTC. Protein product: CASSGTSGSFNEQFF. This chain uses TRBV10-1 with TRBJ2-1; TRBD2 aligns across 13 bases. Losses at the gene ends were 4 bases for V and 6 bases for J; bases not matched to a gene: 3. The CDR3 contains 15 residues. Germline assignment: CDR1 WNHNN and CDR2 SYGVQD (reference sequence).

This clone was seen once. J is TRBJ2-7 and V is TRBV9, with TRBD2 identical over 12 bases. CDR1 SGDLS and CDR2 YYNGEE come from the germline V gene. The CDR3 is made up of 14 amino acids. Unmatched junction bases numbered 0, after V lost 1 base and J lost 4 bases. The CDR3 nucleotides read TGTGCCAGCAGCGTACTAGCGGGGGGGTACGAGCAGTACTTC. Encoded protein: CASSVLAGGYEQYF.

V gene TRBV16 combines with J gene TRBJ1-1; a possible D gene is TRBD1 (6 bases). Deletions cut 0 bases from V and 4 bases from J, with 9 bases between. Germline loops: CDR1 KGHSY, CDR2 FQNENV. There are 14 residues in the CDR3. CDR3 protein: CASSQSGGGTEAFF. CDR3 DNA sequence: TGTGCCAGCAGCCAATCAGGGGGGGGCACTGAAGCTTTCTTT.

The chain carries TRBV29-1 and TRBJ2-1, with D unclear. The CDR3 sequence is 12 residues long. From germline, CDR1 is SQVTM and CDR2 ANQGSEA. The CDR3 here is CSASSGYNEQFF. The CDR3 nucleotides read TGCAGTGCCTCTTCGGGCTACAATGAGCAGTTCTTC.

This chain joins TRBV7-9 and TRBJ2-7; D may be TRBD2 (5 bases). V was trimmed by 3 bases and J by 5 bases, leaving 11 bases between them. Germline V lookup: CDR1 SEHNR, CDR2 FQNEAQ (reference sequence). The length of the CDR3 is 13 residues. CDR3 amino acids: CASSFRTGDEQYF. As DNA, the CDR3 is TGTGCCAGCAGCTTCCGGACTGGGGACGAGCAGTACTTC.

This sequence joins TRBV27 and TRBJ1-2; D unclear. Germline assignment: CDR1 MNHEY and CDR2 SMNVEV (reference sequence). The length of the CDR3 is 14 residues. Trimming removed 3 bases from V and 5 bases from J, with 13 bases in between. The CDR3 nucleotides read TGTGCCAGCAGTTTGACAACGGGTTCTTATGGCTACACCTTC. It codes for CASSLTTGSYGYTF.

This chain uses TRBV2 with TRBJ2-2, with D perhaps matching TRBD1 (5 bases). Germline CDR1 reads SNHLY; CDR2 reads FYNNEI. Trimming removed 6 bases from V and 0 bases from J, with 11 bases in between. This CDR3 is 15 amino acids long. CDR3 nucleotides: TGTGCCAGCAGCGACAGAAACACGAACACCGGGGAGCTGTTTTTT. This encodes CASSDRNTNTGELFF. Supplemented by reference TRBV2 and TRBJ2-2, the full variable domain reads EPEVTQTPSHQVTQMGQEVILRCVPISNHLYFYWYRQILGQKVEFLVSFYNNEISEKSEIFDDQFSVERPDGSNFTLKIRSTKLEDSAMYFCASSDRNTNTGELFFGEGSRLTVL.

The gene calls are TRBV4-1 and TRBJ2-2; no definite D call. The germline V gene encodes CDR1 MGHRA and CDR2 YSYEKL. The CDR3 loop spans 15 amino acids. Trimming cost V 5 bases and J 1 base, with 11 bases left between them. CDR3 amino acids: CASSGPQGNTGELFF. DNA of the CDR3: TGCGCCAGCAGCGGGCCTCAAGGGAACACCGGGGAGCTGTTTTTT.

The V gene is TRBV2, the J gene TRBJ2-1; 10 nucleotides align to TRBD1. CDR3 size: 14 residues. The J segment lost 4 bases and the V segment lost 6 bases, leaving 3 bases of the junction unmatched. Germline loops: CDR1 SNHLY, CDR2 FYNNEI. The CDR3: CASRDRGGYNEQFF. As DNA, the CDR3 is TGTGCCAGCAGGGACAGGGGGGGGTACAATGAGCAGTTCTTC.

A note on this clone: Other DNA sequences in this sample translate to the same CDR3. The chain couples TRBV30 to TRBJ2-2; D is unclear. The CDR3 has 12 amino acids. CDR1 is GTSNPN and CDR2 is SVGIG in the germline V gene (reference sequence). Trimming cost V 0 bases and J 7 bases, with 6 bases left between them. CDR3 amino acids: CAWSVQLGELFF. For the CDR3, the DNA is TGTGCCTGGAGTGTACAACTCGGGGAGCTGTTTTTT.

The chain joins TRBV7-9 to TRBJ1-6; a weak D match, TRBD1 (5 bases). Germline-derived CDR1 and CDR2 are SEHNR and FQNEAQ (reference sequence). CDR3 length: 14 amino acids. The V and J ends lost 2 bases and 10 bases respectively, with 12 bases between them. CDR3 bases: TGTGCCAGCAGCTTAACTGACAGTCCCTCACCCCTCCACTTT. This codes for CASSLTDSPSPLHF.

The V gene is TRBV6-1, the J gene TRBJ2-7, with D hard to call. Germline lookup yields CDR1 MNHNS and CDR2 SASEGT. The length of the CDR3 is 12 residues. V gave up 7 bases and J gave up 1 base, with 8 bases separating them. The CDR3 region has the DNA TGTGCCAGCAATTTCGATTCCTACGAGCAGTACTTC. This sequence encodes CASNFDSYEQYF.

This chain joins TRBV6-1 and TRBJ1-2, with D possibly matching TRBD1 (6 bases). The CDR3 length is 16 residues. V lost 1 base, J lost 2 bases, and 14 bases lay in between. CDR1 and CDR2 from the germline V gene are MNHNS and SASEGT. In nucleotides, the CDR3 is TGTGCCAGCAGTGAAGGGGGGACACCACTAAACTATGGCTACACCTTC. Its translation: CASSEGGTPLNYGYTF.

V gene TRBV5-4 combines with J gene TRBJ2-7; 9 bases are a match to TRBD2. Per germline, CDR1 SGHNT and CDR2 YYREEE (reference sequence). The CDR3 runs 15 residues. The trim removed 3 bases at V and 1 base at J, leaving 5 bases unmatched. The CDR3: CASSSPSGKSYEQYF. As DNA, the CDR3 is TGTGCCAGCAGCTCACCTAGCGGGAAGTCCTACGAGCAGTACTTC.

V and J are TRBV28 and TRBJ2-5; D might be TRBD1 (6 bases). CDR3 size: 14 residues. The V end lost 6 bases, the J end lost 5 bases, and 16 bases lay between the germline ends. CDR1 is MDHEN, CDR2 SYDVKM, per germline. The CDR3 DNA sequence: TGTGCCAGCAGCTCGGCTGGGGGCGGTGAGACCCAGTACTTC. Translating gives CASSSAGGGETQYF.

This sequence joins TRBV2 and TRBJ2-2, with 8 positions matching TRBD1. Trimming cost V 5 bases and J 6 bases; bases outside gene matches: 11. The V gene's germline CDR1 is SNHLY and CDR2 FYNNEI. The CDR3 is 16 residues long. The chain's CDR3 is CASSYPNQGAPGELFF. Written as DNA, the CDR3 is TGTGCCAGCAGTTACCCGAATCAGGGGGCGCCCGGGGAGCTGTTTTTT.

CDR3 coding DNA: TGCGCCAGCAGCCTAGCGGGAGGGTCTAGCACAGATACGCAGTATTTT. It yields the protein CASSLAGGSSTDTQYF. The rearrangement joins TRBV5-1 to TRBJ2-3, with 12 bases matching TRBD2. V dropped 4 bases and J dropped 0; count of bases not matched to a gene: 3. Germline values: CDR1 SGHRS, CDR2 YFSETQ. There are 16 residues in the CDR3.

J is TRBJ2-5 and V is TRBV29-1, with 12 nucleotides matching TRBD2. The CDR3 length is 15 residues. Germline lookup yields CDR1 SQVTM and CDR2 ANQGSEA. Trimming took 4 bases from V and 1 from J; bases not matched to a gene: 4. The CDR3 protein is CSVGASGRAQETQYF. In DNA form, the CDR3 reads TGCAGCGTTGGCGCTAGCGGGAGGGCCCAAGAGACCCAGTACTTC.

This chain joins TRBV18 and TRBJ2-5, with no clear D. V was clipped by 3 bases and J by 5 bases, with 7 bases between them. Germline CDR1 and CDR2: KGHSH and LQKENI. The CDR3 is 12 amino acids. CDR3 region: CASSPRPETQYF. CDR3 nucleotides: TGTGCCAGCTCACCTCGACCTGAGACCCAGTACTTC. Full variable domain (remainder filled in from reference TRBV18 and TRBJ2-5): NAGVMQNPRHLVRRRGQEARLRCSPMKGHSHVYWYRQLPEEGLKFMVYLQKENIIDESGMPKERFSAEFPKEGPSILRIQQVVRGDSAAYFCASSPRPETQYFGPGTRLLVL.

The chain employs TRBV7-8 and TRBJ1-5; unclear D gene. CDR3 size: 17 residues. The germline gives CDR1 SGHVS, CDR2 FQNEAQ. Trimming took off 5 bases at V and 0 bases at J, with 17 bases between the two ends. The CDR3 nucleotides are TGTGCCAGCAGCCGAAGGCCCACCTCCTATAGCAATCAGCCCCAGCATTTT. Translating gives CASSRRPTSYSNQPQHF.